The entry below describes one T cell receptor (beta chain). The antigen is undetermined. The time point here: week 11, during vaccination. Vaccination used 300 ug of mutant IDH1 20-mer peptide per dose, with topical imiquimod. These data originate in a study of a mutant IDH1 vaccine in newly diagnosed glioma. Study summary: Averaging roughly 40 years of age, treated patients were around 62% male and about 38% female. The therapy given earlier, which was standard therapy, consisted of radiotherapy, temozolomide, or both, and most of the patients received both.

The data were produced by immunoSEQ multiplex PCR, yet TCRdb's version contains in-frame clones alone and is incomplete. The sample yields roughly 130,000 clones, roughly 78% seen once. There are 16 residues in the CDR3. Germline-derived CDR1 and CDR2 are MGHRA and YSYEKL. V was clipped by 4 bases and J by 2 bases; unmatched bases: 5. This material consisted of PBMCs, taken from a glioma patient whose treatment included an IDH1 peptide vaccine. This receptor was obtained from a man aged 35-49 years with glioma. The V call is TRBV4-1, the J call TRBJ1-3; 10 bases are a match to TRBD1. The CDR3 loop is CASSPDRGRTGNTIYF. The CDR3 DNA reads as TGCGCCAGCAGCCCTGACAGGGGGCGAACTGGAAACACCATATATTTT.